This T cell receptor (beta chain) was identified in a study of neurological immune-mediated disorders. General observations from the study: HTLV-1-associated myelopathy led in TCR clonal expansion, while multiple sclerosis ranked lowest, below healthy controls.

About this clonotype itself: Its target is not known. One end of the junction fails to match germline, which may point to a read error.

5'RACE employing 10-nucleotide random UMIs yielded the cDNA. TCRdb reprocessed the 5' RACE reads via MiXCR and lists one record per CDR3 protein. This table holds 55,000 to 75,000 distinct CDR3 sequences, about 13% found once. Sequencing was performed on PBMCs. The TCR originated in a woman aged 60-75 years with HTLV-1-associated myelopathy (HAM/TSP).

CDR3: CDSSLAGGNYEQYF. The CDR3 nucleotides read TGTGACAGCAGCTTGGCGGGAGGGAACTACGAGCAGTACTTC. The V call is TRBV5-6, the J call TRBJ2-7, with 9 bases identical to TRBD2. In germline, CDR1 is SGHDT, CDR2 YYEEEE. The CDR3 sequence is 14 residues long.